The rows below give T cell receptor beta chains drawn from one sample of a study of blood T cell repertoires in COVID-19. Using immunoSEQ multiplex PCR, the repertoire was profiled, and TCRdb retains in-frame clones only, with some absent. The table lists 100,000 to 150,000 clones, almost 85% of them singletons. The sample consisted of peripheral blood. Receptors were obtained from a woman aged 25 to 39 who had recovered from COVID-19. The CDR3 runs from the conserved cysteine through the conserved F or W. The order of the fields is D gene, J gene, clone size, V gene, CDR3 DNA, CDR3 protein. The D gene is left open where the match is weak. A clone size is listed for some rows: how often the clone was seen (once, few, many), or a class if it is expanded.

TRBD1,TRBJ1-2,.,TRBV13,TGTGCCAGCAGCTTAAGGCCCGGACAGGGGGCCTTCTATGGCTACACCTTC,CASSLRPGQGAFYGYTF
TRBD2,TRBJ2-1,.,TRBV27,TGTGCCAGCAGTTTACCGGGGGGGTACGATAGGTTCTTC,CASSLPGGYDRFF
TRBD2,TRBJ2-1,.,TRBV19,TGTGCCAGTAGTATAGGAGCGGGAGAGGGGGACCGGCAGTTCTTC,CASSIGAGEGDRQFF
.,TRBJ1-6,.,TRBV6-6,TGTGCCAGTACCCAGTCTCGAAATTCACCCCTCCACTTT,CASTQSRNSPLHF
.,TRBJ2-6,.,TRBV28,TGTGCCAGCAGTCCAGGGTCCTCCGGGGCCAACGTCCTGACTTTC,CASSPGSSGANVLTF
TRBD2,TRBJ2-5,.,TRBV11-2,TGTGCCAGCAGCCCTCCGGGACTAGCGGCTCAAGAGACCCAGTACTTC,CASSPPGLAAQETQYF
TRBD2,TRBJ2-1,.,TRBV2,TGTGCCAGCTCTAGCGGAAACCACAATGAGCAGTTCTTC,CASSSGNHNEQFF
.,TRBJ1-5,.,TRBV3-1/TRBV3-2,TGTGCCAGCAGCCTGAACAGGGACCACAATCAGCCCCAGCATTTT,CASSLNRDHNQPQHF
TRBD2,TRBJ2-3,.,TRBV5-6,TGTGCCAGCAGCTTGGGGACTAGCGGGGGGGCGGCAGATACGCAGTATTTT,CASSLGTSGGAADTQYF
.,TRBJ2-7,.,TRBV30,TGTGCCTGGAGTGAACACCTCTACGAGCAGTACTTC,CAWSEHLYEQYF
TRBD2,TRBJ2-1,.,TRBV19,TGTGCCAGTAGTAACGCGGGACTAGCGGGGGACGTCAATGAGCAGTTCTTC,CASSNAGLAGDVNEQFF
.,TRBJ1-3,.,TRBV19,TGTGCCAGTGTCTCGGGGGACTCTGGAAACACCATATATTTT,CASVSGDSGNTIYF
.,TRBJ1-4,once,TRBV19,TGTGCCAGTAGTATAGGAACAACCCATTATAATGAAAAACTGTTTTTT,CASSIGTTHYNEKLFF
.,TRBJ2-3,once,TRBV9,TGTGCCAGCAGCGTAGACTTACAGACAGATACGCAGTATTTT,CASSVDLQTDTQYF
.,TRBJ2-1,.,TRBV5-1,TGCGCCAGCAGCCCAGGCAGTGGCGGGGCCACCTACAATGAGCAGTTCTTC,CASSPGSGGATYNEQFF
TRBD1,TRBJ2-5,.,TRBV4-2,TGTGCCAGCAGCCAAGGGAAGGGACAGGGTGAGACCCAGTACTTC,CASSQGKGQGETQYF
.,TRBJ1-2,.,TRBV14,TGTGCCAGCAGCCAGGTCATGAGCATCTATGGCTACACCTTC,CASSQVMSIYGYTF
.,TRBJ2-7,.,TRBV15,TGTGCCACCAGCAGCACAGGGAACGAGCAGTACTTC,CATSSTGNEQYF
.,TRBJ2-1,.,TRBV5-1,TGCGCCAGCAGCCTGGTGGGCTATAACAATGAGCAGTTCTTC,CASSLVGYNNEQFF
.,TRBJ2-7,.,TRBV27,TGTGCCAGCAGTTCAGTCCGCGGAGCGTTAACCTACGAGCAGTACTTC,CASSSVRGALTYEQYF
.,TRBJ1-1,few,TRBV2,TGTGCCAGCAGAGGCGGTGGGTGGGGAGAGCGGACTGAAGCTTTCTTT,CASRGGGWGERTEAFF
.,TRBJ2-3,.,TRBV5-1,TGCGCCAGCAGCTTGGCCTGGGCCAGCACAGATACGCAGTATTTT,CASSLAWASTDTQYF
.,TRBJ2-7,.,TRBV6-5,TGTGCCAGCATGGAGTCCCCCGTCCACGAGCAGTACTTC,CASMESPVHEQYF
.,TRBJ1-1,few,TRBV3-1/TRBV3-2,TGTGCCAGCAGCCAAGCTAACACTGAAGCTTTCTTT,CASSQANTEAFF
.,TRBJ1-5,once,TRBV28,TGTGCCAGCAGTCCCACAGTGAGGGGCAATCAGCCCCAGCATTTT,CASSPTVRGNQPQHF
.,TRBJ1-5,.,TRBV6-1,TGTGCCAGCAGTGAAGAGAAGGGGGGCAATCAGCCCCAGCATTTT,CASSEEKGGNQPQHF
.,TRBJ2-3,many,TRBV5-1,TGCGCCAGCAGCCGAGGTCTCGAAACAGATACGCAGTATTTT,CASSRGLETDTQYF
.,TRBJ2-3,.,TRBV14,TGTGCCAGCAGCAATACAGGTGATCGCATCACAGATACGCAGTATTTT,CASSNTGDRITDTQYF